The present TCR beta chain was sequenced within a study of shared clonotypes between healthy human individuals. Original data processing: With immunoSEQ giving junction-only sequences and no quality scores, filtering differed. The protocol was immunoSEQ multiplex PCR, while the TCRdb copy is restricted to in-frame clones and leaves out a portion. V and J calls and clone size are those listed in that table; D and trimming were worked out from the DNA. This repertoire shows approximately 980,000 clones, about three quarters found once; its top ten account for around 1.4%. About this clone: Its specificity is not known. Mismatch with germline at one junction end may stem from a read error.

Points from the study as a whole: Non-shared clonotypes had lower generation probabilities than those shared by all four donors. Estimated clonotype richness was generally higher in naive than memory subsets.

Germline V gene sequence: CDR1 SGHTA, CDR2 FQGNSA. The CDR3 covers 15 residues. Sequencing input: memory CD4+ T cells sorted from blood. Subset denoted: CD45RA-negative fraction. V and J are TRBV7-2 and TRBJ1-1, with a possible D match to TRBD1 (5 bases). The receptor was isolated from a man aged 18-30 years in good health. CDR3 protein: CASRLSVRGRTEAFF. The CDR3 region has the DNA TGTGCCAGCCGCTTGAGTGTCCGGGGACGCACTGAAGCTTTCTTT.